What follows are 32 T cell receptor beta chains derived from one specimen sequenced in a study of cytomegalovirus exposure and HLA in healthy donors. Amplification used 60 Vbeta primers and 13 Jbeta primers. The protocol was immunoSEQ multiplex PCR, while the TCRdb copy is restricted to in-frame clones and leaves out a portion. Among roughly 84,000 clones listed, about 80% were seen once. What was sequenced was PBMCs. These receptors were obtained from a man over 45 in good health and CMV-seronegative.

This clone was seen only a few times. This chain's CDR3 is CARSPRTSGRNHSYEQYF. As DNA, the CDR3 is TGTGCCAGAAGCCCCAGGACTAGCGGGCGAAACCACTCCTACGAGCAGTACTTC. This chain joins TRBV5-3 and TRBJ2-7; 11 nucleotides match TRBD2. TRBV5-3 is filed as an ORF, its function uncertain. The CDR3 consists of 18 residues. Trimming cost V 4 bases and J 0 bases; bases outside gene matches: 12.

The chain has TRBV28 and TRBJ1-2; 8 nucleotides align to TRBD1. This CDR3 contains 15 residues. V trimming: 2 bases; J trimming: 4 bases; junction bases outside the gene matches: 6. Per germline, CDR1 MDHEN and CDR2 SYDVKM. CDR3 amino acids: CASSLMRQGSYGYTF. In DNA form, the CDR3 reads TGTGCCAGCAGTTTAATGAGACAGGGGTCCTATGGCTACACCTTC.

The V call is TRBV6-5, the J call TRBJ1-2; D unresolved. Germline CDR1 MNHEY, CDR2 SVGAGI. The CDR3 runs to 13 residues. V dropped 0 bases and J dropped 5 bases, with 7 bases sitting between them. The CDR3 nucleotides read TGTGCCAGCAGTTACTCGAGAGAGTATGGCTACACCTTC. Its translation is CASSYSREYGYTF.

The chain combines TRBV29-1 with TRBJ2-7, with TRBD1 identical over 8 bases. Germline V lookup: CDR1 SQVTM, CDR2 ANQGSEA. This CDR3 is built from 13 residues. V lost 4 bases to trimming and J lost 2 bases; unmatched junction nucleotides: 4. The CDR3 here is CSVGDRLTYEQYF. CDR3 coding DNA: TGCAGCGTTGGGGACAGGTTAACCTACGAGCAGTACTTC.

The chain recombines TRBV2 with TRBJ1-1; a possible D gene is TRBD1 (5 bases). The CDR3 has 14 residues. V was shortened by 5 bases and J by 4 bases, with 14 bases between the two germline ends. Germline V lookup: CDR1 SNHLY, CDR2 FYNNEI. CDR3 in DNA: TGTGCCAGCAGTAAGGAGGGGTCGGGCACTGAAGCTTTCTTT. This gives the protein CASSKEGSGTEAFF.

This CDR3 reads CASSIETAQNSPLHF. The CDR3 DNA sequence: TGTGCCAGTAGTATTGAAACAGCCCAGAATTCACCCCTCCACTTT. This rearrangement joins TRBV19 to TRBJ1-6; D remains unclear. CDR3 size: 15 residues. The germline V gene encodes CDR1 LNHDA and CDR2 SQIVND (reference sequence). V dropped 3 bases and J dropped 7 bases, with 13 bases sitting between them. The variable domain in full, completed from reference TRBV19 and TRBJ1-6, reads DGGITQSPKYLFRKEGQNVTLSCEQNLNHDAMYWYRQDPGQGLRLIYYSQIVNDFQKGDIAEGYSVSREKKESFPLTVTSAQKNPTAFYLCASSIETAQNSPLHFGNGTRLTVT.

This clone was detected a few times. This chain joins TRBV10-3 and TRBJ2-2, with TRBD1 matching 8 bases. Unmatched junction bases numbered 2, after V lost 4 bases and J lost 1 base. CDR1 and CDR2 from the germline V gene are ENHRY and SYGVKD. The CDR3 contains 15 residues. For the CDR3, the DNA is TGTGCCATCAGTGTAGGGACAGGGAACACCGGGGAGCTGTTTTTT. This translates into CAISVGTGNTGELFF.

V is TRBV19 and J is TRBJ1-5; 8 bases map to TRBD1. Trimming took 5 bases from V and 14 from J; bases not matched to a gene: 11. This CDR3 has 13 amino acids. In germline, CDR1 is LNHDA, CDR2 SQIVND (reference sequence). The CDR3 nucleotides are TGTGCCAGTAGTCCCAACGGACAGGGCTTTAAGCATTTT. The encoded protein is CASSPNGQGFKHF.

The rearrangement links TRBV11-2 to TRBJ2-6; the D gene is possibly TRBD2 (7 bases). Germline values: CDR1 SGHAT, CDR2 FQNNGV. The ends were cut back, 2 bases at V and 0 bases at J, with 14 bases in the middle. This CDR3 region has 18 residues. The CDR3 loop is CASSLNRGATSGANVLTF. The CDR3 nucleotides read TGTGCCAGCAGCTTAAATCGGGGGGCTACCTCTGGGGCCAACGTCCTGACTTTC.

In this sample, this clone turned up a few times. This chain joins TRBV7-3 and TRBJ2-1, with D perhaps TRBD2 (5 bases). Germline CDR1 reads SGHTA; CDR2 reads FQGTGA. Trimming pared 1 base from V and 8 bases from J, leaving 21 bases between. The CDR3 covers 17 residues. The DNA for the CDR3 is TGTGCCAGCAGCTTAAGTGGAGTGGACTCAGCACGTGATGAGCAGTTCTTC. Protein sequence: CASSLSGVDSARDEQFF.

The count of this clone is one. The CDR3 region has the DNA TGCGCCAGCCTCAGTGGGGCGGAAATCTATAGCAATCAGCCCCAGCATTTT. Its translation is CASLSGAEIYSNQPQHF. V usage is TRBV10-2 and J usage is TRBJ1-5, with TRBD1 as a possible D gene (5 bases). With 8 bases removed from V and 0 bases from J, the gap between germline ends came to 20 bases. Germline V gives CDR1 WSHSY, CDR2 SAAADI. This CDR3 contains 17 residues.

This clone was counted a single time. V is TRBV7-9 and J is TRBJ1-2; TRBD1 matches at 7 bases. V lost 4 bases to trimming and J lost 7 bases; unmatched junction nucleotides: 12. Looked up from germline, CDR1 is SEHNR and CDR2 is FQNEAQ (reference sequence). The CDR3 totals 15 residues. CDR3 residues: CASSSGKTGWGGYTF. The CDR3 bases are TGTGCCAGCAGCTCCGGCAAGACAGGGTGGGGTGGCTACACCTTC.

V gene TRBV7-9 combines with J gene TRBJ2-7, with D possibly matching TRBD2 (5 bases). CDR3 size: 14 residues. Germline V lookup: CDR1 SEHNR, CDR2 FQNEAQ (reference sequence). Trimming stripped 5 bases from V and 5 bases from J, with 16 bases between. Written as DNA, the CDR3 is TGTGCCAGCAGCCAGGACCGGAGGAGCCACGAGCAGTACTTC. This encodes CASSQDRRSHEQYF.

The J gene is TRBJ2-3, the V gene TRBV5-5; maybe TRBD1 (7 bases). The V gene lost 4 bases and the J gene lost 2 bases, with 17 bases spanning the gap. The germline gives CDR1 SGHKS, CDR2 YYEKEE (reference sequence). There are 16 residues in the CDR3. CDR3 DNA sequence: TGTGCCAGCAGCCGCGGGACAGTCCTAGCCACAGATACGCAGTATTTT. It yields the protein CASSRGTVLATDTQYF. The full variable domain, with the rest looked up from reference TRBV5-5 and TRBJ2-3, is DAGVTQSPTHLIKTRGQQVTLRCSPISGHKSVSWYQQVLGQGPQFIFQYYEKEERGRGNFPDRFSARQFPNYSSELNVNALLLGDSALYLCASSRGTVLATDTQYFGPGTRLTVL.

The chain combines TRBV11-2 with TRBJ2-1, with 13 bases that match TRBD2. Germline V CDR1 and CDR2: SGHAT, FQNNGV. J was trimmed by 0 bases and V by 0 bases; bases with no gene match: 5. This CDR3 has 19 residues. CDR3 in amino acids: CASSLDGLAGDSSYNEQFF. The CDR3 DNA sequence: TGTGCCAGCAGCTTAGATGGACTAGCGGGGGATAGCTCCTACAATGAGCAGTTCTTC.

The chain joins TRBV7-8 to TRBJ1-2; no definite D call. V was shortened by 1 base and J by 8 bases, with 8 bases between the two germline ends. Per the germline V gene, CDR1 is SGHVS and CDR2 is FQNEAQ. There are 12 residues in the CDR3. Here the CDR3 reads CASSLGRWGYTF. As DNA, the CDR3 is TGTGCCAGCAGCTTAGGTAGATGGGGCTACACCTTC.

J is TRBJ2-5 and V is TRBV7-9; 10 bases are shared with TRBD1. The J call is in doubt because the DNA end fits TRBJ2-7 better. The CDR3 is 14 amino acids. Germline V gene data show CDR1 as SEHNR and CDR2 as FQNEAQ (reference sequence). The CDR3 DNA sequence: TGTGCCAGCAGCCCCAGGACAGGGGGCTACGAGCAGTACTTC. Translating gives CASSPRTGGYEQYF.

The chain joins TRBV6-1 to TRBJ2-7; D is perhaps TRBD2 (6 bases). This CDR3 region has 15 residues. CDR1 is MNHNS, CDR2 SASEGT, per germline. V lost 5 bases and J 2 bases, leaving 16 bases between the germline ends. The CDR3, as DNA: TGTGCCAGCAGTTTTACCGGGACTCCGACCTACGAGCAGTACTTC. Translation gives CASSFTGTPTYEQYF.

This clone was detected once. The V and J genes are TRBV6-4 and TRBJ1-1; D is unclear. The CDR3 contains 11 residues. Germline V CDR1 and CDR2: MRHNA, SNTAGT. Trimming took 5 bases from V and 7 from J, leaving 8 bases between them. The CDR3 bases are TGTGCCAGCAGTTCGGGGTATGAAGCTTTCTTT. This gives the protein CASSSGYEAFF.

As concerns this clone: The same CDR3 arises from other DNA sequences in this sample as well. The chain employs TRBV7-2 and TRBJ1-2, with a tentative D call TRBD1 (6 bases). The length of the CDR3 is 13 residues. V was trimmed by 3 bases and J by 8 bases, leaving 13 bases between them. Germline loops: CDR1 SGHTA, CDR2 FQGNSA. CDR3 nucleotides: TGTGCCAGCAGCTTCCCAGGGGTAGGAGGCTACACCTTC. Translated: CASSFPGVGGYTF.

The chain employs TRBV5-1 and TRBJ2-4, with D perhaps matching TRBD1 (6 bases). The CDR3 has 12 residues. Looked up from germline, CDR1 is SGHRS and CDR2 is YFSETQ. Deletions cut 1 base from V and 7 bases from J, with 6 bases between. This CDR3 reads CASSLTGNIQYF. The CDR3, as DNA: TGCGCCAGCAGCTTGACAGGGAACATTCAGTACTTC.

This chain connects TRBV7-9 to TRBJ2-7; a weak D match, TRBD1 (6 bases). Per germline, CDR1 SEHNR and CDR2 FQNEAQ (reference sequence). This CDR3 has 11 residues. Trimming took off 5 bases at V and 4 bases at J, with 6 bases between the two ends. CDR3: CASSRGYEQYF. The CDR3 region has the DNA TGTGCCAGCAGCAGGGGGTACGAGCAGTACTTC. Looking up the rest from reference TRBV7-9 and TRBJ2-7 gives the full variable domain: DTGVSQNPRHKITKRGQNVTFRCDPISEHNRLYWYRQTLGQGPEFLTYFQNEAQLEKSRLLSDRFSAERPKGSFSTLEIQRTEQGDSAMYLCASSRGYEQYFGPGTRLTVT.

This clone has only one observation. The genes are TRBV30 and TRBJ1-2; a possible D gene is TRBD1 (6 bases). This CDR3 contains 13 residues. The germline gives CDR1 GTSNPN, CDR2 SVGIG (reference sequence). V gave up 1 base and J gave up 5 bases, with 11 bases separating them. The CDR3 spells CAWSGGGGYGYTF. In nucleotides, the CDR3 is TGTGCCTGGAGTGGCGGGGGCGGTTATGGCTACACCTTC.

The genes are TRBV9 and TRBJ2-7; D uncertain. The length of the CDR3 is 16 residues. Trimming shortened V by 2 bases and J by 4 bases, and 19 bases separated the two germline ends. Germline V CDR1 and CDR2: SGDLS, YYNGEE. The CDR3 nucleotides are TGTGCCAGCAGCGTCCGCCCTATTCCCCCACCATACGAGCAGTACTTC. Translated, it gives CASSVRPIPPPYEQYF.

This clone has a single count. The chain has TRBV7-2 and TRBJ1-5; 8 positions match TRBD1. The V and J ends lost 5 bases and 5 bases, in that order; junction bases with no gene match: 5. The V gene's germline CDR1 is SGHTA and CDR2 FQGNSA. The CDR3 is 14 residues long. Here the CDR3 DNA reads TGTGCCAGCAGCCTGGGACAGGAGTATCAGCCCCAGCATTTT. Protein: CASSLGQEYQPQHF.

The chain links TRBV18 to TRBJ1-6, with TRBD1 matching 8 bases. Germline V gene sequence: CDR1 KGHSH, CDR2 LQKENI. This CDR3 spans 16 amino acids. Unmatched junction bases numbered 9, after V lost 4 bases and J lost 7 bases. CDR3 DNA: TGTGCCAGCTCACACTCACAGGGGGGCAGCAATTCACCCCTCCACTTT. Its translation is CASSHSQGGSNSPLHF.

For the CDR3, the DNA is TGCGCCAGCAGGTTCGGGAGCACAGATACGCAGTATTTT. Translating it yields CASRFGSTDTQYF. The V call is TRBV5-1, the J call TRBJ2-3; D gene unclear. Deletions cut 5 bases from V and 0 bases from J, with 7 bases between. Germline values: CDR1 SGHRS, CDR2 YFSETQ. The CDR3 is 13 amino acids.

The rearrangement links TRBV6-1 to TRBJ2-7; 7 bases match TRBD2. With V trimmed by 7 bases and J by 2 bases, 8 bases remained unmatched. The CDR3 loop spans 14 amino acids. CDR1 MNHNS and CDR2 SASEGT come from the germline V gene. The CDR3 nucleotides read TGTGCCAGCATTATGACTAGCTACGCCTACGAGCAGTACTTC. Protein product: CASIMTSYAYEQYF.

This clone was observed a single time. The chain carries TRBV18 and TRBJ2-6, with 12 positions matching TRBD1. The CDR3 runs 18 residues. V trimming: 3 bases; J trimming: 2 bases; junction bases outside the gene matches: 5. In germline, CDR1 is KGHSH, CDR2 LQKENI. The CDR3 sequence: CASSPPGTGGAGANVLTF. The CDR3 DNA sequence: TGTGCCAGCTCACCCCCCGGGACAGGGGGCGCTGGGGCCAACGTCCTGACTTTC.

This chain's CDR3 is CASSPQGYEQYF. For the CDR3, the DNA is TGTGCCAGCAGTCCCCAGGGCTACGAGCAGTACTTC. The chain uses TRBV6-6 and TRBJ2-7; D is possibly TRBD1 (5 bases). CDR1 is MNHNY and CDR2 is SVGAGI in the germline V gene (reference sequence). CDR3 length: 12 residues. V was pared by 5 bases and J by 3 bases, with 8 bases between.

The chain joins TRBV15 to TRBJ2-1; TRBD2 matches 7 bases. Germline CDR1 is LNHNV and CDR2 is YYDKDF (reference sequence). This CDR3 is built from 16 residues. V dropped 4 bases and J dropped 9; count of bases not matched to a gene: 15. The CDR3 reads CATSTKIQRGVGEQFF. Written as DNA, the CDR3 is TGTGCCACCAGCACAAAAATCCAGCGGGGTGTCGGTGAGCAGTTCTTC.

The V and J genes are TRBV7-6 and TRBJ1-1; D unresolved. Trimming stripped 6 bases from V and 4 bases from J, with 12 bases between. Germline loops: CDR1 SGHVS, CDR2 FNYEAQ. The CDR3 is made up of 13 amino acids. The CDR3 spells CASSYRVATEAFF. CDR3 bases: TGTGCCAGCAGTTATCGGGTGGCCACTGAAGCTTTCTTT. Full variable domain (remainder filled in from reference TRBV7-6 and TRBJ1-1): GAGVSQSPRYKVTKRGQDVALRCDPISGHVSLYWYRQALGQGPEFLTYFNYEAQQDKSGLPNDRFSAERPEGSISTLTIQRTEQRDSAMYRCASSYRVATEAFFGQGTRLTVV.